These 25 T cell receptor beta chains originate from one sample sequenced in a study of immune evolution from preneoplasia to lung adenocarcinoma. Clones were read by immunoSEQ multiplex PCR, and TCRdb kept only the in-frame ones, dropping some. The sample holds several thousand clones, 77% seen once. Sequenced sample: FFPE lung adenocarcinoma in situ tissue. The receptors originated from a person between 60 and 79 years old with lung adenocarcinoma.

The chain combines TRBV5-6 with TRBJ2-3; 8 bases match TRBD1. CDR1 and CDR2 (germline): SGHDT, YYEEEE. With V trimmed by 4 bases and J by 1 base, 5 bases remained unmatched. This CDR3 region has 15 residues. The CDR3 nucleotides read TGTGCCAGCAGCGATACAGGGGGTGGCACAGATACGCAGTATTTT. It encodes CASSDTGGGTDTQYF.

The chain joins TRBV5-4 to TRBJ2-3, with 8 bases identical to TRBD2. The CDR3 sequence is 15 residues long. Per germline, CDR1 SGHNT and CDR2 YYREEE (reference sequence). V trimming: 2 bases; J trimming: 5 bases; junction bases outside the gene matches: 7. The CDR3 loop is CASSLFSGAKDTQYF. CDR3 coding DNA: TGTGCCAGCAGCTTATTTAGCGGGGCCAAAGATACGCAGTATTTT.

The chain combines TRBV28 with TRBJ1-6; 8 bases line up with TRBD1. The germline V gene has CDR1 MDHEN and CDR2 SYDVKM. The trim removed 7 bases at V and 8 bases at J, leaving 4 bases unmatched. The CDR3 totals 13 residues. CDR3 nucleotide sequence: TGTGCCAGCAAGGGACAGGAGGATTCACCCCTCCACTTT. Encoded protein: CASKGQEDSPLHF.

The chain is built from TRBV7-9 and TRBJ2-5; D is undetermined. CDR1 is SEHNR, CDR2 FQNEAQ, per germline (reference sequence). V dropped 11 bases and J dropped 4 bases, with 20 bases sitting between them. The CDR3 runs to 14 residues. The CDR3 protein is CAGGSRMPRETQYF. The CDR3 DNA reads TGTGCCGGCGGTTCGCGGATGCCTAGAGAGACCCAGTACTTC.

CDR3 sequence: CASSEIGGQNTEAFF. Here the CDR3 DNA reads TGTGCCAGCAGTGAAATCGGCGGGCAGAACACTGAAGCTTTCTTT. This rearrangement joins TRBV2 to TRBJ1-1; D not resolved. Trimming pared 2 bases from V and 1 base from J, leaving 11 bases between. This CDR3 is 15 amino acids long. Germline CDR1 SNHLY, CDR2 FYNNEI.

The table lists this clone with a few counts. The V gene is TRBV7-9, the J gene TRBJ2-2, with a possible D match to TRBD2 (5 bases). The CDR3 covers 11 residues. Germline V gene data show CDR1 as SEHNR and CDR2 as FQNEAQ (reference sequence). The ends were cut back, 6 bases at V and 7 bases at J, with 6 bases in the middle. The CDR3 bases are TGTGCCAGCAGAGGGAGCGGGGAGCTGTTTTTT. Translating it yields CASRGSGELFF.

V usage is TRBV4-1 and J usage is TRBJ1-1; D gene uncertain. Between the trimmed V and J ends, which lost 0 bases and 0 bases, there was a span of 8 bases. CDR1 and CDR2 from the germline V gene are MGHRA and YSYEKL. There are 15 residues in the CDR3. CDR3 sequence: CASSQEGQLNTEAFF. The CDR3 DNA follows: TGCGCCAGCAGCCAAGAGGGCCAACTGAACACTGAAGCTTTCTTT.

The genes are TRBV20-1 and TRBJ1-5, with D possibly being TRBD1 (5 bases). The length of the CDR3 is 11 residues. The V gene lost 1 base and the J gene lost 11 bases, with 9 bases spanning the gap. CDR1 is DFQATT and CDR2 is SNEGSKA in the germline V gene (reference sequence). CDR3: CSARAGQTQHF. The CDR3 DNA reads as TGCAGTGCTAGAGCGGGGCAGACCCAGCATTTT.

The chain's CDR3 is CASRGPGQDSYGYTF. The CDR3 DNA sequence: TGTGCCAGCAGGGGGCCGGGACAGGATTCTTATGGCTACACCTTC. The chain combines TRBV7-9 with TRBJ1-2, with TRBD1 matching over 8 bases. Germline V gene data show CDR1 as SEHNR and CDR2 as FQNEAQ (reference sequence). J was trimmed by 5 bases and V by 6 bases; bases with no gene match: 11. CDR3 length equals 15 residues.

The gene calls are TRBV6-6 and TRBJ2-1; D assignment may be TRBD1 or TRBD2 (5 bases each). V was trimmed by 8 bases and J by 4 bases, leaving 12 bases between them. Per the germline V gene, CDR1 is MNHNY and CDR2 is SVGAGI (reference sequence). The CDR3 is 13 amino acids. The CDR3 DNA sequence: TGTGCCAGCGGGACGGGGCCGTACAATGAGCAGTTCTTC. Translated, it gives CASGTGPYNEQFF.

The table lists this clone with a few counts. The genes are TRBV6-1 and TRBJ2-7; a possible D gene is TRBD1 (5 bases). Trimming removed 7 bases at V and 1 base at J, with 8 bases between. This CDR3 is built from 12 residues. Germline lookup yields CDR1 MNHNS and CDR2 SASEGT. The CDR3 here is CASTGISYEQYF. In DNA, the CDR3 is TGTGCCAGCACAGGGATTTCCTACGAGCAGTACTTC.

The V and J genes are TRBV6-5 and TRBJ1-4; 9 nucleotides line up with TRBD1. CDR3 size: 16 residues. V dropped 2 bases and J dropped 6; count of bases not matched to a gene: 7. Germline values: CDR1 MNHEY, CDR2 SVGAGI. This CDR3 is CASSYAATGGHEKLFF. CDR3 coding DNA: TGTGCCAGCAGTTACGCAGCGACAGGGGGACATGAAAAACTGTTTTTT.

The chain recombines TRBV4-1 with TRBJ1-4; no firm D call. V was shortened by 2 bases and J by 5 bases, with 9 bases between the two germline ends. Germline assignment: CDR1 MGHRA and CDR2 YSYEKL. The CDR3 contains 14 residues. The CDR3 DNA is TGCGCCAGCAGCCAACCGGACGGGAATGAAAAACTGTTTTTT. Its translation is CASSQPDGNEKLFF.

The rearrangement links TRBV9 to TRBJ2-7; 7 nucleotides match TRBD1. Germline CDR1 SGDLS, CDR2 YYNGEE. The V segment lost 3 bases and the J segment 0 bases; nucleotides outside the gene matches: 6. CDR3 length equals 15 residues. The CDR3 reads CASSATGTDSYEQYF. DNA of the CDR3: TGTGCCAGCAGCGCTACCGGGACAGACTCCTACGAGCAGTACTTC.

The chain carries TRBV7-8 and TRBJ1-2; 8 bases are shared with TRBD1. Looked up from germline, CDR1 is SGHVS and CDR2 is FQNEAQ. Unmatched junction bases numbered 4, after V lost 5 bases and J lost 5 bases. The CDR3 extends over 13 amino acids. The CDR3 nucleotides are TGTGCCAGCAGCCCCGGGACAGGTTATGGCTACACCTTC. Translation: CASSPGTGYGYTF.

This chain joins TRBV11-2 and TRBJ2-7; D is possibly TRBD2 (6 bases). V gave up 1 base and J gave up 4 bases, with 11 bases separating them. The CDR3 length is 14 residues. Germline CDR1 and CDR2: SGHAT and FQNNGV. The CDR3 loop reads CASSLGGGTYEQYF. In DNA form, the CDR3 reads TGTGCCAGCAGCTTAGGGGGAGGAACTTACGAGCAGTACTTC.

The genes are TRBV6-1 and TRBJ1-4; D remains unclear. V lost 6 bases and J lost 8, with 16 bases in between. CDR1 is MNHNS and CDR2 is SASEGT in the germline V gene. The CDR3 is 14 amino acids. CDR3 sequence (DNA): TGTGCCAGCAGGCTCCCTGCCTTGGGGGAAAAACTGTTTTTT. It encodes CASRLPALGEKLFF.

The CDR3 DNA sequence: TGTGCCAGCAGCTTAGCAGAGGGGGGCGCGAAGGGGAAGTACTTC. It yields the protein CASSLAEGGAKGKYF. The chain uses TRBV7-9 and TRBJ2-5; possibly TRBD1 or TRBD2 for D (6 bases each). This CDR3 has 15 residues. V gave up 0 bases and J gave up 12 bases, with 20 bases separating them. In germline, CDR1 is SEHNR, CDR2 FQNEAQ (reference sequence).

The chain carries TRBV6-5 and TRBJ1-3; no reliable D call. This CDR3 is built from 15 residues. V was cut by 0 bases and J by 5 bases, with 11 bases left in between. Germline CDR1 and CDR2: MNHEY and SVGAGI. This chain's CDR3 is CASSYSGGERNTIYF. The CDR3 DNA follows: TGTGCCAGCAGTTACTCGGGTGGGGAAAGAAACACCATATATTTT.

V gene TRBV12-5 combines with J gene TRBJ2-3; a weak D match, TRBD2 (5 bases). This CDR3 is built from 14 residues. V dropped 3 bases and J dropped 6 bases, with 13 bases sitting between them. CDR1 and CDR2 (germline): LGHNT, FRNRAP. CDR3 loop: CASGLGGLGDTQYF. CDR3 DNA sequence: TGTGCTAGTGGTTTAGGCGGGCTAGGGGATACGCAGTATTTT.

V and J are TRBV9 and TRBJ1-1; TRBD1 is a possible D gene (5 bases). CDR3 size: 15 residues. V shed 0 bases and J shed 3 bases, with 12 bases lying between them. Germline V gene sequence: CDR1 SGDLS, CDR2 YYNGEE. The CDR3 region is CASSVAEGSDTEAFF. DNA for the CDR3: TGTGCCAGCAGCGTAGCCGAGGGGTCAGACACTGAAGCTTTCTTT.

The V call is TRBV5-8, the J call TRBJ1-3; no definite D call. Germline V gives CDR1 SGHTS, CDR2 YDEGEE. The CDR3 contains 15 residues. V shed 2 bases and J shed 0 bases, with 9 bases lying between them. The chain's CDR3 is CASSLDWSSGNTIYF. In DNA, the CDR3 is TGTGCCAGCAGCTTAGACTGGAGCTCTGGAAACACCATATATTTT.

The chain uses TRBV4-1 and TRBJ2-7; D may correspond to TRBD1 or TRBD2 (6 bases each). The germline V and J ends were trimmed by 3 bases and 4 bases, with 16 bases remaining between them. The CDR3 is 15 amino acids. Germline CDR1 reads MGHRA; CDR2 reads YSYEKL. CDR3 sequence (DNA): TGCGCCAGCAGCCAGTCTGGTTCGGGGGCGTACGAGCAGTACTTC. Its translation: CASSQSGSGAYEQYF.

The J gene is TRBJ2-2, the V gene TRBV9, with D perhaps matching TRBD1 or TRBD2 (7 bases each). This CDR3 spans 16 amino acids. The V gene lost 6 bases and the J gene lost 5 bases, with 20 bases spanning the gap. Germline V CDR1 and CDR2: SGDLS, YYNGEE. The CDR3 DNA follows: TGTGCCAGCACCAGGGGGGCGGGGGACGTGACCGGGGAGCTGTTTTTT. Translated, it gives CASTRGAGDVTGELFF.

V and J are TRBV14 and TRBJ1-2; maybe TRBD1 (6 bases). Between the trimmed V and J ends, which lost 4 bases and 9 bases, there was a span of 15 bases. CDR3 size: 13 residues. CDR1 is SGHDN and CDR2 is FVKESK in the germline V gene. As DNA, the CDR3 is TGTGCCAGCAGCCCAAATCTGGGGGGCCGCTACACCTTC. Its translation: CASSPNLGGRYTF. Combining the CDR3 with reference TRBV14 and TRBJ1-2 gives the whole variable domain EAGVTQFPSHSVIEKGQTVTLRCDPISGHDNLYWYRRVMGKEIKFLLHFVKESKQDESGMPNNRFLAERTGGTYSTLKVQPAELEDSGVYFCASSPNLGGRYTFGSGTRLTVV.